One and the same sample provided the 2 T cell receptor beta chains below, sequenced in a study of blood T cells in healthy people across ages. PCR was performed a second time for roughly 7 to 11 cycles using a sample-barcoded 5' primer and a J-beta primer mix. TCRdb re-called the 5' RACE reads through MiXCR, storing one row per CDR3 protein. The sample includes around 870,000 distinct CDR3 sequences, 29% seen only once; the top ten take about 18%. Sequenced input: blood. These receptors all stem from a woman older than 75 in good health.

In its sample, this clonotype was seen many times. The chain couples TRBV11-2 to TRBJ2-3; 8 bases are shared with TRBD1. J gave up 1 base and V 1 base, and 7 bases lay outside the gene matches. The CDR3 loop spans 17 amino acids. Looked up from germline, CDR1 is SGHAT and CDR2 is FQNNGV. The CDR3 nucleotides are TGTGCCAGCAGCTTAGGAACAGGGGGTGGCGGCACAGATACGCAGTATTTT. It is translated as CASSLGTGGGGTDTQYF.

This CDR3 reads CSAVGGASVVRQETQYF. The CDR3 DNA reads TGCAGTGCCGTCGGAGGAGCTAGCGTCGTCCGGCAAGAGACCCAGTACTTC. This chain joins TRBV20-1 and TRBJ2-5, with a tentative D call TRBD2 (6 bases). V lost 6 bases to trimming and J lost 2 bases, with 25 bases between them. Germline lookup yields CDR1 DFQATT and CDR2 SNEGSKA (reference sequence). This CDR3 is 17 amino acids long.